This T cell receptor beta chain was profiled in a study of T cells after posttransplantation cyclophosphamide. Only in-frame clones appear in the TCRdb table, and some are missing; sequencing was by immunoSEQ multiplex PCR. The data contain more than 3,000 clones, roughly 95% of them singletons. The length of the CDR3 is 16 residues. V was shortened by 1 base and J by 4 bases, with 13 bases between the two germline ends. Germline V gene lookup returns CDR1 MNHEY and CDR2 SMNVEV (reference sequence). The sequence derives from a woman between 45 and 65 years old in good health and a related stem cell transplant donor. Input material: naive CD8+ T cells sorted from PBMCs. V and J are TRBV27 and TRBJ1-4; the D is unclear. The CDR3 DNA is TGTGCCAGCAGTTTATTGGCCGGGAGGATTAATGAAAAACTGTTTTTT. Its protein is CASSLLAGRINEKLFF.